Here is one T cell receptor (beta chain) with its context. This clone's antigen is unknown. No per-base quality is available; no much larger clone lies one base away. This entry belongs to a study of blood T cell repertoires in COVID-19 (dated by TCRdb to about 2020). For the wider study: Samples covering the acute and convalescent phases of COVID-19 were provided by collaborators in the United States, Italy and Spain. The material from the prospective study consisted of cDNA or gDNA derived from T cells, B-cell-depleted T cells, or PBMCs. Subjects who had been exposed to COVID-19, were actively infected with it, or had recovered from it provided the deeply sampled blood TCRbeta repertoires that made up the dataset. The repertoires were made available in a free public database intended to serve as a resource for research on the immune response to SARS-CoV-2. The samples were drawn from the first 160 participants of the ongoing ImmuneRACE study and from some 1,300 subjects provided by 6 global collaborators. A de-identified subject ID, COVID-19 status, age in years and sex were almost always included in the sample metadata. Where available, HLA class I and class II types were obtained from metadata supplied by the sample provider rather than from assay-based typing.

The immunoSEQ Assay, a bias-controlled multiplex PCR, was used to amplify TCRbeta CDR3 regions from genomic DNA. The authors' pipeline ran thus. The number of nucleated cells in each sample was estimated by amplification of reference gene primers within the assay. To quantify the absolute abundance of each unique TCRbeta CDR3 rearrangement, sequence reads were collapsed and filtered. For each sample, productive Simpson clonality was calculated by taking the square root of Simpson's diversity index across productive rearrangements. What TCRdb holds here is the immuneACCESS table cut down to in-frame rearrangements. Part of the clones is not present; checked against another copy, under half of the missing clones reflect an unresolved V gene, and the others are unexplained. V and J calls plus clone size are reproduced from that table; the DNA served to infer D and trimming. The table for this sample lists about 310,000 clones; approximately 90% of them were counted only once. The ten largest clonotypes hold 9.5% of the sample.

The CDR3 goes from the cysteine to the phenylalanine over 18 residues. Kept here is only the CDR3 DNA, which spans 54 bases and is read in frame from base 1. Compared with germline, V lacks 1 base and J lacks 0 bases; bases without a gene match: 6. Based on the germline V gene, the CDR1 and CDR2 sequences are SGHVS and FNYEAQ. Points the paper makes about the study in general: The quantity of clinical and demographic metadata differed by source and by participant and was supplied without curation.

Participants in the prospective study were aged roughly 18 to 100 years, lived in some 24 United States geographic areas, and enrolled through a virtual design. In the prospective study, participants were assigned to cohorts based on the clinical history participants reported in a screening survey and a study questionnaire. Recovered participants in ImmuneRACE Cohort 3 were defined by two consecutive negative NP/OP PCR tests, clearance by a healthcare professional, or resolution of symptoms. In the prospective study, whole blood, serum and a nasopharyngeal or oropharyngeal swab were collected from each participant by mobile phlebotomists. Additional blood draws and questionnaires over an approximately two-month period could optionally be provided by prospective study participants. Before DNA extraction, blood samples from the prospective study were shipped at room temperature or frozen.

The sample comprised PBMCs or T cells enriched from blood (not recorded which). This receptor was obtained from a woman aged 35 to 49 who had recovered from COVID-19. The V gene is TRBV7-6 and the J gene is TRBJ2-6, with TRBD1 matching 7 junction bases. The DNA sequence is as follows: TGTGCCAGCAGCTTAGGGGGGACAGAGCTCTCTGGGGCCAACGTCCTGACTTTC. This sequence encodes CASSLGGTELSGANVLTF.